The following is a T cell receptor beta chain sequence with its context. Some clones are missing from TCRdb's copy, which holds only in-frame ones; the method was immunoSEQ multiplex PCR. Among 55,000 to 80,000 clones listed, roughly 79% were seen once. This sample stems from a study of PD-L1 blockade in urothelial cancer. Stated time point: pretreatment peripheral blood. V shed 1 base and J 6 bases; nucleotides not matched to a gene: 5. From germline, CDR1 is SNHLY and CDR2 FYNNEI. The CDR3 sequence is 15 residues long. The J gene is TRBJ2-5, the V gene TRBV2; 10 bases match TRBD1. This TCR came from a man in his 70s with urothelial cancer. The sample consisted of PBMCs, taken around atezolizumab (anti-PD-L1) treatment. DNA of the CDR3: TGTGCCAGCAGTGAAGGACAGGGGGCCGTAAAGACCCAGTACTTC. As protein: CASSEGQGAVKTQYF.